Given below is one TCR beta chain in context. Its antigen is undetermined. The data were obtained in a study of shared clonotypes between healthy human individuals. Study-wide points: Among donors, clonotype sharing was expected to be affected by sequencing depth.

This CDR3 spans 16 amino acids. The V and J ends lost 4 bases and 6 bases, in that order; junction bases with no gene match: 11. Germline V gives CDR1 SEHNR, CDR2 FQNEAQ (reference sequence). DNA at about 0.2 ug, tens of thousands of T cell genomes, went into sorted-subset replicate PCRs. Per the original data handling: Without quality scores, immunoSEQ junctional reads could not be filtered like full-length reads. Clones were read by immunoSEQ multiplex PCR, and TCRdb kept only the in-frame ones, dropping some. V, J and clone size are those of that table, while D and trimming were read from the DNA. Seen here are 2 million to 3 million clones, approximately 93% observed once, and the top ten hold roughly 0.36%.

This clonotype was sampled from a young man in good health. Some clones in this sample may be carry-over from other donors' samples. The chain carries TRBV7-9 and TRBJ1-4, with 7 bases identical to TRBD1. Source material: naive CD4+ T cells from PBMCs. The subset was: CD45RA+ positively selected. The CDR3 DNA sequence: TGTGCCAGCAGCTGGAAACAGGGGATTGGCTATGAAAAACTGTTTTTT. Translated, it gives CASSWKQGIGYEKLFF.